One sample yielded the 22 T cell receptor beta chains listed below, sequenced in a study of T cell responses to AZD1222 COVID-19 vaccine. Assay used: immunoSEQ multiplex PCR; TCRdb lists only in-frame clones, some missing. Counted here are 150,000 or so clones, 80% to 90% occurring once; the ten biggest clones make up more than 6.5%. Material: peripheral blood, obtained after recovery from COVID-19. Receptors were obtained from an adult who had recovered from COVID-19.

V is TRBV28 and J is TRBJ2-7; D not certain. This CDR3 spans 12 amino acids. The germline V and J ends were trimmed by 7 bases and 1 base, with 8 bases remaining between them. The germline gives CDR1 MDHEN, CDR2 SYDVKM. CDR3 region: CASTAESYEQYF. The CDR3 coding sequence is TGTGCCAGCACCGCGGAGTCCTACGAGCAGTACTTC.

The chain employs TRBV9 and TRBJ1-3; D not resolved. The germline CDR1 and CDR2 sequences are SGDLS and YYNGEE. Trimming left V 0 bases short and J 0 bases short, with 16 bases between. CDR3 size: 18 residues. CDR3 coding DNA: TGTGCCAGCAGCGTAGAGGCCCCGTCAGAAGTCTCTGGAAACACCATATATTTT. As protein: CASSVEAPSEVSGNTIYF.

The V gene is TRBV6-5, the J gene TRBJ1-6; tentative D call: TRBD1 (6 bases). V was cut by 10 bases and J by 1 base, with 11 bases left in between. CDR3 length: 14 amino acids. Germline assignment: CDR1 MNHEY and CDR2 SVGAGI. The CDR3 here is CATQGVSYNSPLHF. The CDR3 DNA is TGTGCCACACAGGGTGTATCCTATAATTCACCCCTCCACTTT.

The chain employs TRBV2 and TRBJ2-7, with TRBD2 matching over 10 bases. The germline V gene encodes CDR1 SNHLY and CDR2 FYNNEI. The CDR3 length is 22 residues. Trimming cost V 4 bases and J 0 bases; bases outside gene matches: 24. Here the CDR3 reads CASSVNSGRVASGSTNSYEQYF. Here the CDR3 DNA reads TGTGCCAGCAGTGTAAACTCCGGGAGGGTGGCTAGCGGGAGCACCAACTCCTACGAGCAGTACTTC. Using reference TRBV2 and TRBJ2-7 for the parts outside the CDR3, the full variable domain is EPEVTQTPSHQVTQMGQEVILRCVPISNHLYFYWYRQILGQKVEFLVSFYNNEISEKSEIFDDQFSVERPDGSNFTLKIRSTKLEDSAMYFCASSVNSGRVASGSTNSYEQYFGPGTRLTVT.

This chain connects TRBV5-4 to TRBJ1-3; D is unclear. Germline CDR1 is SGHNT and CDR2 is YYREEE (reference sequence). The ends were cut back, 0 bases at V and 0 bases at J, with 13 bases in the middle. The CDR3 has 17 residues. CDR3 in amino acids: CASSLVAGINSGNTIYF. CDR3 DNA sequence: TGTGCCAGCAGCTTGGTGGCAGGAATTAACTCTGGAAACACCATATATTTT.

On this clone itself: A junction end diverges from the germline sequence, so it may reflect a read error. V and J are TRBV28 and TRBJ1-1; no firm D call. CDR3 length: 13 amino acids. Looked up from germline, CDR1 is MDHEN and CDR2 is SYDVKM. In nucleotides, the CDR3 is TGTGCGAGCAGTTTGGAAGGAAGCACTGAAGCTTTCTTT. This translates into CASSLEGSTEAFF.

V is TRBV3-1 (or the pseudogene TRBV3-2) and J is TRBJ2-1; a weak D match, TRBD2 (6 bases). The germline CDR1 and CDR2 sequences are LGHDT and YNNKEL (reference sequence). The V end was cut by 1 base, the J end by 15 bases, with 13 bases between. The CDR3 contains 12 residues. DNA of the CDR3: TGTGCCAGCAGCCAAGTGCGCGGGGCTGCGTTCTTC. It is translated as CASSQVRGAAFF.

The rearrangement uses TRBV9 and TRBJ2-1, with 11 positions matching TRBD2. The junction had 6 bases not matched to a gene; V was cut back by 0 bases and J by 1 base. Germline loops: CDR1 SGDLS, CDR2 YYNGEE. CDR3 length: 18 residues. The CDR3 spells CASSVELAGATSYNEQFF. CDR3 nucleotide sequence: TGTGCCAGCAGCGTAGAACTAGCGGGGGCCACATCCTACAATGAGCAGTTCTTC.

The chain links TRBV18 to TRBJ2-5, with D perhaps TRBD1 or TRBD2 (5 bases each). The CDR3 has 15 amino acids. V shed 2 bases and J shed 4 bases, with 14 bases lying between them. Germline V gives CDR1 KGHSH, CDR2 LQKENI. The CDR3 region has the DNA TGTGCCAGCTCACCAGGGGGTAAAAGGGGAGAGACCCAGTACTTC. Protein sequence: CASSPGGKRGETQYF.

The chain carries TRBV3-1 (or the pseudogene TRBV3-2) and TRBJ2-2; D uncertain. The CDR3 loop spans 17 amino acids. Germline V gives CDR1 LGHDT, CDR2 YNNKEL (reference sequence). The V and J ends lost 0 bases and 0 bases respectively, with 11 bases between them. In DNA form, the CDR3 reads TGTGCCAGCAGCCAAGAAGGGCTAGGTTCGAACACCGGGGAGCTGTTTTTT. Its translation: CASSQEGLGSNTGELFF.

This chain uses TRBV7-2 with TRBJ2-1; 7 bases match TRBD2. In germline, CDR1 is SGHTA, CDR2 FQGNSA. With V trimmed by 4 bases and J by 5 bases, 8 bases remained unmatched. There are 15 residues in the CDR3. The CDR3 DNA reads TGTGCCAGCAGCTACGTGGTGGGGGGGAACAATGAGCAGTTCTTC. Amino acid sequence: CASSYVVGGNNEQFF.

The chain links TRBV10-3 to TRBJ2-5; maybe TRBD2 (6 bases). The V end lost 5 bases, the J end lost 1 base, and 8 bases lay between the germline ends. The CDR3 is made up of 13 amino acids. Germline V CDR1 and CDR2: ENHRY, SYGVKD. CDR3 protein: CAISSSGQETQYF. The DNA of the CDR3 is TGTGCCATCAGTAGTAGCGGCCAAGAGACCCAGTACTTC.

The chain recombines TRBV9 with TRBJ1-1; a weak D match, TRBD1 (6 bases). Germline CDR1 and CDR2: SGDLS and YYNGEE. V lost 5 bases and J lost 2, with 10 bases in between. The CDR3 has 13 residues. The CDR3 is CASSSGGNTEAFF. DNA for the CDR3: TGTGCCAGCAGTTCGGGGGGCAACACTGAAGCTTTCTTT.

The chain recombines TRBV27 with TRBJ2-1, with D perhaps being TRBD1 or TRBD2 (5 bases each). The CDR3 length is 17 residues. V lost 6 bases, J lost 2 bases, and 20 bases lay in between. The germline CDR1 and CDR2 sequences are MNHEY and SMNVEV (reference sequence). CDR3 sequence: CASSRPLRDHPYNEQFF. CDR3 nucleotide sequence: TGTGCCAGCAGCCGTCCCCTCAGGGACCACCCCTACAATGAGCAGTTCTTC.

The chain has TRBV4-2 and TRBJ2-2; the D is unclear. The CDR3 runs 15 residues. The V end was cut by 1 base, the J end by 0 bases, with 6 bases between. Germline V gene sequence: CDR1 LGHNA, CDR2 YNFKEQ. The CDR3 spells CASSQVIPNTGELFF. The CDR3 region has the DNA TGTGCCAGCAGCCAAGTCATCCCGAACACCGGGGAGCTGTTTTTT.

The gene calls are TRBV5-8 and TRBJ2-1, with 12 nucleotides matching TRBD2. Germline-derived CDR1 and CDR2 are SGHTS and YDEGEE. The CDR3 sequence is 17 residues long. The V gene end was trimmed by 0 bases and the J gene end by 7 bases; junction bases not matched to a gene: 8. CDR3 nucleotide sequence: TGTGCCAGCAGCTTGGTAAAGACTAGCGGGAGTATAAATGAGCAGTTCTTC. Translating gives CASSLVKTSGSINEQFF.

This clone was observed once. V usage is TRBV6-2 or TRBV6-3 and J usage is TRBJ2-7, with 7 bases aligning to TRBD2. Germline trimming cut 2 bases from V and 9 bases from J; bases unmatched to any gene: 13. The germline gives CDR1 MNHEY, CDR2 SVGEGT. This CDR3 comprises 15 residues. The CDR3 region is CASSYGEGPQALQYF. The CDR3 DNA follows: TGTGCCAGCAGTTACGGGGAGGGACCCCAAGCCCTGCAGTACTTC.

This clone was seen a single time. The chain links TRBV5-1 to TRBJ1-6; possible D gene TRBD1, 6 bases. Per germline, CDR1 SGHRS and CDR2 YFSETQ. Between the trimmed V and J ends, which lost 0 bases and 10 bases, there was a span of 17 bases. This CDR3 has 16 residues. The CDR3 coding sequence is TGCGCCAGCAGCTTGGAGGGCCCAGGGGACGGCTCACCCCTCCACTTT. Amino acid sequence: CASSLEGPGDGSPLHF. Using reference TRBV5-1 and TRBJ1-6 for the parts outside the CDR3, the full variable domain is KAGVTQTPRYLIKTRGQQVTLSCSPISGHRSVSWYQQTPGQGLQFLFEYFSETQRNKGNFPGRFSGRQFSNSRSEMNVSTLELGDSALYLCASSLEGPGDGSPLHFGNGTRLTVT.

The CDR3 region is CASSYGVTGVYEQYF. The CDR3 nucleotides are TGTGCCAGCAGTTACGGGGTGACAGGGGTGTACGAGCAGTACTTC. V usage is TRBV27 and J usage is TRBJ2-7; TRBD1 matches at 8 bases. The germline CDR1 and CDR2 sequences are MNHEY and SMNVEV (reference sequence). The CDR3 has 15 residues. Trimming cost V 4 bases and J 4 bases; bases outside gene matches: 9.

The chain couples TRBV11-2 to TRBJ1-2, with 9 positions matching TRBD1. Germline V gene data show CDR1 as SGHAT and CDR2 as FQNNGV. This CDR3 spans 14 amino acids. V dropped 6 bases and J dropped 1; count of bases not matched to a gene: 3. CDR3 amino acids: CASRSDRGNYGYTF. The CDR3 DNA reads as TGTGCCAGCAGGTCGGACAGGGGTAACTATGGCTACACCTTC.

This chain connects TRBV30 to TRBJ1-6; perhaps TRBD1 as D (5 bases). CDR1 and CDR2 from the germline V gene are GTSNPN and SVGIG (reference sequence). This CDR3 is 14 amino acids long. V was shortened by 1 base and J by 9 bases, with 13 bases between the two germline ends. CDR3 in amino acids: CAWSGRVGGSPLHF. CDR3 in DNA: TGTGCCTGGAGTGGCCGGGTTGGGGGTTCACCCCTCCACTTT.

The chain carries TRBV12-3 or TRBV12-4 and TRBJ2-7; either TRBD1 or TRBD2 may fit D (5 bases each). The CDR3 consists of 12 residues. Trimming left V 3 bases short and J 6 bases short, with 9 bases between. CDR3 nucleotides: TGTGCCAGCAGTTTGGGGGTAGGCGAGCAGTACTTC. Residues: CASSLGVGEQYF.